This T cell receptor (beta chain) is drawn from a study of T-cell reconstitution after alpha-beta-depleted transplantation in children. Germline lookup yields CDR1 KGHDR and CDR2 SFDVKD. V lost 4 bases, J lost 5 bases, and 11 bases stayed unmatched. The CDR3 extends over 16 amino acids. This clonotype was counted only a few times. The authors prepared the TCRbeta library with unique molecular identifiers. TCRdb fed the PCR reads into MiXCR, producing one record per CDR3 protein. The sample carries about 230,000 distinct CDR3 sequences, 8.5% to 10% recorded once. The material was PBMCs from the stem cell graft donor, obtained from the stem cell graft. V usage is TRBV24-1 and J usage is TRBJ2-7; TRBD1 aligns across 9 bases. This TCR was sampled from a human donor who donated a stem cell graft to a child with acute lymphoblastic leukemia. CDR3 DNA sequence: TGTGCCACCAGTGACGCACCGGGACAGGGATCGGACGAGCAGTACTTC. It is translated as CATSDAPGQGSDEQYF.